The T cell receptor beta chain under discussion was sequenced for a study of blood T cell repertoires in COVID-19. The wider study: Specimens from acute and convalescent COVID-19 originated in the United States, Italy and Spain. T cells, B-cell-depleted T cells, or PBMCs supplied cDNA or gDNA.

CDR1 and CDR2 from the germline V gene are SGHAT and FQDESV (reference sequence). Trimming took 0 bases from V and 2 from J, leaving 10 bases between them. This CDR3 region has 15 residues. As handled by the study authors: Amplification from reference gene primers served as the basis for estimated nucleated cell counts. This table comes from immunoSEQ multiplex PCR, and its TCRdb copy is limited to in-frame clones, with some not included. V, J and clone size are those of that table, while D and trimming were read from the DNA. This table has roughly 190,000 clones, about 81% appearing once. V usage is TRBV11-1 and J usage is TRBJ1-1, with a tentative D call TRBD1 (5 bases). This sequence originates from a man aged 25 to 40 with active or convalescent COVID-19. Material: peripheral blood. The CDR3 loop reads CASSLASGVNTEAFF. In nucleotides, the CDR3 is TGTGCCAGCAGCTTAGCGTCGGGGGTAAACACTGAAGCTTTCTTT.